This passage covers 28 T cell receptor beta chains from one sample sequenced in a study of shared clonotypes between healthy human individuals. Sequencing used immunoSEQ multiplex PCR; TCRdb keeps in-frame clones, though not all of them. This sample carries just under 350,000 clones, roughly 70% of them seen once, and the ten largest clones take roughly a tenth. Sequences were obtained from memory CD4+ T cells sorted from blood. Subset: CD45RA-negative fraction. These receptors came from a man younger than 40 in good health.

V and J are TRBV9 and TRBJ2-7, with 7 bases matching TRBD2. This CDR3 is built from 15 residues. The V gene end was trimmed by 0 bases and the J gene end by 7 bases; junction bases not matched to a gene: 10. Germline assignment: CDR1 SGDLS and CDR2 YYNGEE. This CDR3 is CASSVVPGGRGEQYF. The CDR3 nucleotides read TGTGCCAGCAGCGTAGTACCCGGGGGGAGAGGGGAGCAGTACTTC.

The genes are TRBV7-2 and TRBJ2-7, with D tentatively TRBD2 (5 bases). This CDR3 contains 13 residues. In germline, CDR1 is SGHTA, CDR2 FQGNSA. V was pared by 5 bases and J by 4 bases, with 12 bases between. CDR3 residues: CASSLDRTYEQYF. The CDR3 DNA sequence: TGTGCCAGCAGCCTCGATCGGACTTACGAGCAGTACTTC. The whole variable domain, filled in from reference TRBV7-2 and TRBJ2-7, reads GAGVSQSPSNKVTEKGKDVELRCDPISGHTALYWYRQSLGQGLEFLIYFQGNSAPDKSGLPSDRFSAERTGGSVSTLTIQRTQQEDSAVYLCASSLDRTYEQYFGPGTRLTVT.

This clone was found a few times. This chain uses TRBV18 with TRBJ2-7; weak D call: TRBD1 (6 bases). V gave up 4 bases and J gave up 0 bases, with 16 bases separating them. There are 16 residues in the CDR3. The germline gives CDR1 KGHSH, CDR2 LQKENI. As DNA, the CDR3 is TGTGCCAGCTCACTGAGTGAGCCAGGGGCCTCCTACGAGCAGTACTTC. The encoded protein is CASSLSEPGASYEQYF.

The chain couples TRBV29-1 to TRBJ2-3, with 7 bases lining up with TRBD2. V lost 5 bases, J lost 6 bases, and 11 bases stayed unmatched. Germline CDR1 and CDR2: SQVTM and ANQGSEA. The CDR3 contains 14 residues. The CDR3: CSVITGGGWDTQYF. The CDR3 bases are TGCAGCGTTATAACGGGAGGAGGGTGGGATACGCAGTATTTT.

This clone showed up just a few times. This chain joins TRBV7-8 and TRBJ1-2; D call uncertain. Germline values: CDR1 SGHVS, CDR2 FQNEAQ. V was shortened by 5 bases and J by 2 bases, with 9 bases between the two germline ends. The CDR3 is made up of 13 amino acids. CDR3 bases: TGTGCCAGCAGCGATAACATGAACTATGGCTACACCTTC. Translating gives CASSDNMNYGYTF.

This clone was observed a single time. The genes are TRBV11-2 and TRBJ1-6, with D perhaps matching TRBD1 (5 bases). The germline CDR1 and CDR2 sequences are SGHAT and FQNNGV. The V and J ends lost 5 bases and 5 bases respectively, with 16 bases between them. The CDR3 runs 16 residues. This chain's CDR3 is CASSLNPGFHNSPLHF. The CDR3 DNA follows: TGTGCCAGCAGCCTCAACCCAGGGTTCCATAATTCACCCCTCCACTTT.

This chain's CDR3 is CAIRGGASGNLKNNEQFF. The CDR3 DNA follows: TGTGCCATCAGGGGAGGGGCTAGCGGGAACCTAAAAAACAATGAGCAGTTCTTC. V usage is TRBV10-3 and J usage is TRBJ2-1; TRBD2 matches 9 bases. The length of the CDR3 is 18 residues. J lost 5 bases, V lost 6 bases, and 17 bases had no gene match. Germline V gene data show CDR1 as ENHRY and CDR2 as SYGVKD.

This sequence joins TRBV4-2 and TRBJ2-1; no firm D call. Germline CDR1 LGHNA, CDR2 YNFKEQ. V gave up 1 base and J gave up 10 bases, with 20 bases separating them. This CDR3 is 16 amino acids long. As DNA, the CDR3 is TGTGCCAGCAGCCAAGTCGGCCGGTCCCTAGGTAAAGAGCAGTTCTTC. Translated: CASSQVGRSLGKEQFF.

This chain links TRBV6-5 with TRBJ1-1; D remains ambiguous. The germline gives CDR1 MNHEY, CDR2 SVGAGI. CDR3 length: 13 amino acids. Trimming pared 2 bases from V and 4 bases from J, leaving 8 bases between. CDR3 residues: CASSYTGATEAFF. CDR3 bases: TGTGCCAGCAGTTACACGGGCGCCACTGAAGCTTTCTTT.

This clone was observed a few times. The chain carries TRBV7-8 and TRBJ2-3; the D call may be TRBD1 or TRBD2 (5 bases each). This CDR3 contains 15 residues. Looked up from germline, CDR1 is SGHVS and CDR2 is FQNEAQ. The V end was cut by 7 bases, the J end by 2 bases, with 16 bases between. The CDR3 is CASTYDSGSTDTQYF. As DNA, the CDR3 is TGTGCCAGCACATACGACAGCGGATCCACAGATACGCAGTATTTT. Together with reference TRBV7-8 and TRBJ2-3, the CDR3 gives the full variable domain: GAGVSQSPRYKVAKRGQDVALRCDPISGHVSLFWYQQALGQGPEFLTYFQNEAQLDKSGLPSDRFFAERPEGSVSTLKIQRTQQEDSAVYLCASTYDSGSTDTQYFGPGTRLTVL.

The chain links TRBV2 to TRBJ1-2; unclear D gene. Germline assignment: CDR1 SNHLY and CDR2 FYNNEI. V lost 4 bases and J lost 3, with 9 bases in between. The length of the CDR3 is 13 residues. CDR3 bases: TGTGCCAGCAGTGTGGTCGGGTACTATGGCTACACCTTC. This encodes CASSVVGYYGYTF. The full variable domain, completed using reference TRBV2 and TRBJ1-2, is EPEVTQTPSHQVTQMGQEVILRCVPISNHLYFYWYRQILGQKVEFLVSFYNNEISEKSEIFDDQFSVERPDGSNFTLKIRSTKLEDSAMYFCASSVVGYYGYTFGSGTRLTVV.

V gene TRBV6-5 combines with J gene TRBJ1-4, with no clear D. Per germline, CDR1 MNHEY and CDR2 SVGAGI. The CDR3 has 15 amino acids. V was trimmed by 5 bases and J by 8 bases, leaving 18 bases between them. CDR3 residues: CASSSRAPWEEKLFF. The CDR3 region has the DNA TGTGCCAGCAGTAGCCGGGCCCCATGGGAGGAAAAACTGTTTTTT.

V gene TRBV7-6 combines with J gene TRBJ2-7; possible D gene TRBD1, 5 bases. With 1 base removed from V and 6 bases from J, the gap between germline ends came to 13 bases. CDR3 length: 14 residues. Looked up from germline, CDR1 is SGHVS and CDR2 is FNYEAQ. The CDR3 sequence: CASSLVQDVGEQYF. The CDR3 DNA reads as TGTGCCAGCAGCTTAGTACAGGACGTTGGCGAGCAGTACTTC. The full variable domain, with the rest looked up from reference TRBV7-6 and TRBJ2-7, is GAGVSQSPRYKVTKRGQDVALRCDPISGHVSLYWYRQALGQGPEFLTYFNYEAQQDKSGLPNDRFSAERPEGSISTLTIQRTEQRDSAMYRCASSLVQDVGEQYFGPGTRLTVT.

The chain recombines TRBV5-5 with TRBJ2-5; D not certain. Germline values: CDR1 SGHKS, CDR2 YYEKEE (reference sequence). The CDR3 totals 15 residues. V gave up 4 bases and J gave up 5 bases, with 18 bases separating them. CDR3 sequence reads: CASSPAMGYLETQYF. The CDR3 coding sequence is TGTGCCAGCAGCCCGGCTATGGGGTATCTGGAGACCCAGTACTTC.

The chain carries TRBV2 and TRBJ2-7; D tentatively reads TRBD1 or TRBD2 (5 bases each). The CDR3 loop spans 14 amino acids. Trimming shortened V by 8 bases and J by 9 bases, and 23 bases separated the two germline ends. Germline V CDR1 and CDR2: SNHLY, FYNNEI. CDR3 region: CASSRSRDVNGQYF. The CDR3 coding sequence is TGTGCCAGCTCTAGATCCAGGGACGTTAATGGGCAGTACTTC.

Comment on this clone: This sample includes further DNA sequences coding for the same CDR3. The V call is TRBV12-5, the J call TRBJ1-1; 7 bases match TRBD1. Trimming took 6 bases from V and 0 from J; bases not matched to a gene: 4. The CDR3 loop spans 14 amino acids. Germline loops: CDR1 LGHNT, CDR2 FRNRAP. Written as DNA, the CDR3 is TGTGCTAGTGGCAGGGGGGACATGAACACTGAAGCTTTCTTT. Translation gives CASGRGDMNTEAFF.

This clone was picked up a small number of times. The J gene is TRBJ2-1, the V gene TRBV5-6; TRBD1 matches 9 bases. Trimming removed 3 bases from V and 0 bases from J; junction bases left unmatched: 4. This CDR3 has 16 residues. Germline V CDR1 and CDR2: SGHDT, YYEEEE. As DNA, the CDR3 is TGTGCCAGCAGCTGGATGGACAGGGGCTCCTACAATGAGCAGTTCTTC. It codes for CASSWMDRGSYNEQFF.

The rearrangement uses TRBV15 and TRBJ2-1; 8 bases fit TRBD2. J gave up 3 bases and V 0 bases, and 4 bases lay outside the gene matches. Germline V gene sequence: CDR1 LNHNV, CDR2 YYDKDF (reference sequence). The CDR3 contains 16 residues. This CDR3 is CATSREDGRDYNEQFF. CDR3 DNA sequence: TGTGCCACCAGCAGAGAGGACGGGAGGGACTACAATGAGCAGTTCTTC.

The CDR3 reads CASSVEVSYGYTF. Written as DNA, the CDR3 is TGTGCCAGCAGTGTCGAGGTTTCCTATGGCTACACCTTC. The chain recombines TRBV6-1 with TRBJ1-2, with D hard to call. The length of the CDR3 is 13 residues. Germline V gives CDR1 MNHNS, CDR2 SASEGT. V was clipped by 4 bases and J by 4 bases, with 10 bases between them.

In this sample, this clone turned up once. The chain employs TRBV28 and TRBJ1-1; a possible D gene is TRBD1 (5 bases). V lost 10 bases and J 0 bases, leaving 18 bases between the germline ends. The CDR3 consists of 15 residues. Germline V gene lookup returns CDR1 MDHEN and CDR2 SYDVKM. CDR3 sequence reads: CAILNRRTMNTEAFF. CDR3 DNA sequence: TGTGCCATCTTAAACAGGAGGACGATGAACACTGAAGCTTTCTTT.

This chain links TRBV5-1 with TRBJ2-6; 9 bases are a match to TRBD2. The CDR3 contains 19 residues. V gave up 3 bases and J gave up 3 bases; unmatched junction bases: 13. Per germline, CDR1 SGHRS and CDR2 YFSETQ. CDR3 bases: TGCGCCAGCAGCTCACAAGGGGCGGGAGGGCCTGGTGGGGCCAACGTCCTGACTTTC. Amino acid sequence: CASSSQGAGGPGGANVLTF.

This chain connects TRBV11-2 to TRBJ1-3; D is unresolved. CDR1 and CDR2 (germline): SGHAT, FQNNGV. CDR3 length: 14 amino acids. Between the trimmed V and J ends, which lost 3 bases and 0 bases, there was a span of 6 bases. Here the CDR3 DNA reads TGTGCCAGCAGCTTGGCTCTCTCTGGAAACACCATATATTTT. Its protein product is CASSLALSGNTIYF.

The CDR3 sequence is CASSKTQILSEQYF. The DNA of the CDR3 is TGTGCCAGCAGCAAGACCCAGATCCTCTCCGAGCAGTACTTC. The V and J genes are TRBV21-1 and TRBJ2-7. TRBV21-1 is a documented pseudogene. This CDR3 contains 14 residues.

This chain uses TRBV11-2 with TRBJ1-1; no definite D call. Per the germline V gene, CDR1 is SGHAT and CDR2 is FQNNGV. Trimming cost V 0 bases and J 5 bases, with 13 bases left between them. The CDR3 loop spans 15 amino acids. The CDR3 is CASSLDVAGRTEAFF. The CDR3 DNA reads as TGTGCCAGCAGCTTAGATGTTGCGGGAAGGACTGAAGCTTTCTTT.

The V call is TRBV5-4, the J call TRBJ2-7; 9 positions match TRBD2. The trim removed 4 bases at V and 6 bases at J, leaving 11 bases unmatched. CDR3 length: 15 residues. CDR1 is SGHNT, CDR2 YYREEE, per germline (reference sequence). The CDR3 here is CASSDLAGVVSEQYF. The DNA of the CDR3 is TGTGCCAGCAGCGACTTAGCGGGAGTGGTATCCGAGCAGTACTTC.

This chain connects TRBV7-2 to TRBJ1-4, with TRBD1 matching over 9 bases. This CDR3 has 16 residues. The V gene's germline CDR1 is SGHTA and CDR2 FQGNSA. Germline trimming cut 0 bases from V and 7 bases from J; bases unmatched to any gene: 6. CDR3 sequence (DNA): TGTGCCAGCAGCTTAGCGGGTGGGACAGGGTCTGAAAAACTGTTTTTT. It specifies CASSLAGGTGSEKLFF. The variable domain in full, with the rest retrieved from reference TRBV7-2 and TRBJ1-4, is GAGVSQSPSNKVTEKGKDVELRCDPISGHTALYWYRQSLGQGLEFLIYFQGNSAPDKSGLPSDRFSAERTGGSVSTLTIQRTQQEDSAVYLCASSLAGGTGSEKLFFGSGTQLSVL.

The CDR3 DNA reads as TGTGCCAGCAGCATAAAGGGGACTAGTCCATCCTACGAGCAGTACTTC. Amino acid sequence: CASSIKGTSPSYEQYF. The chain has TRBV7-2 and TRBJ2-7, with TRBD2 matching over 8 bases. The germline CDR1 and CDR2 sequences are SGHTA and FQGNSA. The V gene end was trimmed by 5 bases and the J gene end by 1 base; junction bases not matched to a gene: 10. This CDR3 spans 16 amino acids.

The chain uses TRBV18 and TRBJ1-5, with D possibly being TRBD1 (5 bases). The CDR3 length is 17 residues. Germline values: CDR1 KGHSH, CDR2 LQKENI. V gave up 4 bases and J gave up 0 bases, with 16 bases separating them. In DNA form, the CDR3 reads TGTGCCAGCTCACAGTCAGGGAGACAGAATAGCAATCAGCCCCAGCATTTT. This codes for CASSQSGRQNSNQPQHF.